The next 29 T cell receptor beta chains were all read from a single sample in a study of CD8+ T cells in alopecia areata. Treatment in this sample: oral pan-JAK inhibitor, 5-10 mg twice daily. cDNA serving as the sequencing template came from extracted, reverse transcribed RNA. Clones were read by immunoSEQ multiplex PCR, and TCRdb kept only the in-frame ones, dropping some. Here the sample spans roughly 110,000 clones, roughly three fifths being singletons. The sequenced sample was CD4+ T cells sorted from blood, obtained at week 24, from a patient treated with tofacitinib. These receptors originate from a human donor with alopecia areata.

The CDR3 DNA follows: TGTGCCAGCAGTCGGGGGGGCGGGAATGAGCAGTTCTTC. Translated: CASSRGGGNEQFF. This chain links TRBV6-6 with TRBJ2-1, with 8 bases lining up with TRBD2. This CDR3 has 13 amino acids. The junction had 4 bases not matched to a gene; V was cut back by 5 bases and J by 7 bases. Germline CDR1 reads MNHNY; CDR2 reads SVGAGI (reference sequence).

V and J are TRBV5-1 and TRBJ1-6, with 11 bases lining up with TRBD1. The CDR3 runs 14 residues. The J segment lost 10 bases and the V segment lost 3 bases, leaving 3 bases of the junction unmatched. Germline V gives CDR1 SGHRS, CDR2 YFSETQ. The CDR3 region has the DNA TGCGCCAGCAGCTCGGGACAGGGGGAATCACCCCTCCACTTT. It yields the protein CASSSGQGESPLHF.

This chain connects TRBV11-3 to TRBJ2-1; weak D call: TRBD2 (6 bases). CDR1 SGHNT and CDR2 YENEEA come from the germline V gene. CDR3 length equals 16 residues. V was cut by 0 bases and J by 4 bases, with 13 bases left in between. CDR3 nucleotide sequence: TGTGCCAGCAGCTTAGATGAGTATCGGGGGTACAATGAGCAGTTCTTC. Protein sequence: CASSLDEYRGYNEQFF.

CDR3 protein: CASSYRVQETQYF. The DNA of the CDR3 is TGTGCCAGCAGTTACAGGGTCCAAGAGACCCAGTACTTC. The chain combines TRBV7-2 with TRBJ2-5; TRBD1 is a possible D gene (6 bases). Germline CDR1 is SGHTA and CDR2 is FQGNSA. Trimming removed 6 bases at V and 1 base at J, with 9 bases between. The CDR3 totals 13 residues.

This clone was picked up one time. The chain is built from TRBV30 and TRBJ2-7; TRBD1 agrees at 12 bases. The CDR3 runs 15 residues. V lost 1 base and J lost 9; bases outside the gene matches: 10. Germline V gene sequence: CDR1 GTSNPN, CDR2 SVGIG (reference sequence). The DNA of the CDR3 is TGTGCCTGGAGTGCCCGGGACAGGGGGCGCGTTGGGCAGTACTTC. Protein product: CAWSARDRGRVGQYF.

J is TRBJ2-5 and V is TRBV29-1, with 14 positions matching TRBD2. With 4 bases clipped from V and 0 bases from J, the junction kept 4 bases outside the gene matches. The V gene's germline CDR1 is SQVTM and CDR2 ANQGSEA. This CDR3 comprises 16 residues. CDR3 region: CSVARTSGGYQETQYF. In nucleotides, the CDR3 is TGCAGCGTTGCGCGGACTAGCGGGGGGTACCAAGAGACCCAGTACTTC.

The chain uses TRBV29-1 and TRBJ2-5; D gene uncertain. The CDR3 runs 12 residues. Germline CDR1 reads SQVTM; CDR2 reads ANQGSEA. The V gene lost 4 bases and the J gene lost 1 base, with 7 bases spanning the gap. This CDR3 is CSVASPQETQYF. CDR3 nucleotides: TGCAGCGTTGCGAGTCCCCAAGAGACCCAGTACTTC.

This sequence joins TRBV2 and TRBJ2-7, with 9 bases identical to TRBD1. Per germline, CDR1 SNHLY and CDR2 FYNNEI. The CDR3 loop spans 14 amino acids. J lost 3 bases, V lost 5 bases, and 5 bases had no gene match. The CDR3 nucleotides read TGTGCCAGCAGTCCGGGACAGGGCAGCTACGAGCAGTACTTC. Protein: CASSPGQGSYEQYF.

V and J are TRBV7-9 and TRBJ2-5; tentative D call: TRBD1 (6 bases). The V gene's germline CDR1 is SEHNR and CDR2 FQNEAQ (reference sequence). V lost 5 bases and J lost 1, with 20 bases in between. The CDR3 extends over 17 amino acids. The CDR3 protein is CASSPRPSTGLQETQYF. CDR3 DNA: TGTGCCAGCAGCCCCCGCCCCTCGACAGGACTCCAAGAGACCCAGTACTTC.

Points on this clone: Additional DNA sequences in this sample encode the identical CDR3. CDR3 sequence: CSVRGLNTEAFF. The CDR3 DNA is TGCAGCGTCAGGGGATTGAACACTGAAGCTTTCTTT. The chain is built from TRBV29-1 and TRBJ1-1; tentative D call: TRBD1 (6 bases). The germline V gene encodes CDR1 SQVTM and CDR2 ANQGSEA. V was trimmed by 6 bases and J by 0 bases, leaving 8 bases between them. CDR3 length equals 12 residues.

The chain has TRBV28 and TRBJ2-7; 7 bases agree with TRBD1. This CDR3 has 12 amino acids. The germline CDR1 and CDR2 sequences are MDHEN and SYDVKM. With V trimmed by 5 bases and J by 6 bases, 4 bases remained unmatched. The CDR3 coding sequence is TGTGCCAGCAGTCTACAGGGGATCGAGCAGTACTTC. Protein sequence: CASSLQGIEQYF.

J is TRBJ1-1 and V is TRBV29-1; D is uncertain. Trimming removed 2 bases from V and 1 base from J, with 11 bases in between. Germline values: CDR1 SQVTM, CDR2 ANQGSEA. The CDR3 loop spans 14 amino acids. The CDR3, as DNA: TGCAGCGTTGAAATGGGGTCCCGGAACACTGAAGCTTTCTTT. Translating gives CSVEMGSRNTEAFF.

This clone was detected a few times. J is TRBJ2-3 and V is TRBV7-2; D gene ambiguous. The germline V gene has CDR1 SGHTA and CDR2 FQGNSA. CDR3 length equals 15 residues. The V and J ends lost 1 base and 6 bases respectively, with 14 bases between them. The CDR3: CASSLGSHAGDTQYF. For the CDR3, the DNA is TGTGCCAGCAGCTTAGGGTCGCACGCTGGGGATACGCAGTATTTT.

In its sample, this clone was seen a few times. The chain recombines TRBV9 with TRBJ1-2; D possibly corresponds to TRBD1 (6 bases). The CDR3 covers 17 residues. V shed 3 bases and J shed 4 bases, with 22 bases lying between them. CDR1 is SGDLS, CDR2 YYNGEE, per germline. The CDR3 region is CASSAARAGAMSYGYTF. In DNA form, the CDR3 reads TGTGCCAGCAGCGCCGCCCGCGCGGGGGCGATGAGCTATGGCTACACCTTC.

This clone has a handful of counts. V gene TRBV11-3 combines with J gene TRBJ2-5; TRBD2 matches at 10 bases. V lost 3 bases and J lost 0; bases outside the gene matches: 4. The CDR3 is 16 amino acids. Germline-derived CDR1 and CDR2 are SGHNT and YENEEA. The CDR3 sequence is CASSFSSGGNQETQYF. The CDR3 DNA reads as TGTGCCAGCAGCTTTTCTAGCGGGGGCAACCAAGAGACCCAGTACTTC.

The chain joins TRBV27 to TRBJ1-6; possibly TRBD1 for D (5 bases). Germline CDR1 MNHEY, CDR2 SMNVEV (reference sequence). CDR3 length: 15 amino acids. The V end lost 3 bases, the J end lost 4 bases, and 10 bases lay between the germline ends. Written as DNA, the CDR3 is TGTGCCAGCAGTTTGGGGGGAACGTATAATTCACCCCTCCACTTT. Its translation is CASSLGGTYNSPLHF.

The chain is built from TRBV10-3 and TRBJ2-7; D may be TRBD1 or TRBD2 (5 bases each). The CDR3 is 14 residues long. Germline assignment: CDR1 ENHRY and CDR2 SYGVKD. Between the trimmed V and J ends, which lost 3 bases and 7 bases, there was a span of 16 bases. CDR3 nucleotides: TGTGCCATCAGTGATCGAAAGGGGACGGGGGAGCAGTACTTC. Protein: CAISDRKGTGEQYF.

This chain uses TRBV23-1 with TRBJ2-3; 9 nucleotides align to TRBD1. TRBV23-1 is identified as an open reading frame with a role that is uncertain. CDR3 length: 16 amino acids. Losses at the gene ends were 7 bases for V and 3 bases for J; bases not matched to a gene: 11. CDR3 bases: TGCGCCAGCACCCCCTTTTTGGACAGGGGAACAGATACGCAGTATTTT. This translates into CASTPFLDRGTDTQYF.

The rearrangement links TRBV4-1 to TRBJ1-2; 8 nucleotides line up with TRBD1. This CDR3 spans 14 amino acids. The junction had 6 bases not matched to a gene; V was cut back by 5 bases and J by 4 bases. From germline, CDR1 is MGHRA and CDR2 YSYEKL. DNA for the CDR3: TGCGCCAGCAGCACTCGACAGGGGTCCTATGGCTACACCTTC. Translation gives CASSTRQGSYGYTF.

The chain uses TRBV5-1 and TRBJ2-7, with D tentatively TRBD2 (5 bases). Germline CDR1 SGHRS, CDR2 YFSETQ. Deletions cut 1 base from V and 4 bases from J, with 12 bases between. This CDR3 spans 14 amino acids. CDR3 region: CASSLSGAQYEQYF. The CDR3 DNA reads TGCGCCAGCAGCTTGAGCGGTGCCCAGTACGAGCAGTACTTC.

This chain connects TRBV29-1 to TRBJ1-1, with no clear D. V was shortened by 4 bases and J by 0 bases, with 9 bases between the two germline ends. Per the germline V gene, CDR1 is SQVTM and CDR2 is ANQGSEA. The CDR3 contains 13 residues. This CDR3 is CSVVARLNTEAFF. The CDR3 DNA is TGCAGCGTTGTTGCCAGGCTGAACACTGAAGCTTTCTTT.

This chain joins TRBV7-2 and TRBJ1-5, with a possible D match to TRBD1 (5 bases). The CDR3 contains 14 residues. Between the trimmed V and J ends, which lost 5 bases and 4 bases, there was a span of 12 bases. Germline CDR1 and CDR2: SGHTA and FQGNSA. Here the CDR3 DNA reads TGTGCCAGCAGCCAGACGCAGGGTAATCAGCCCCAGCATTTT. Translation gives CASSQTQGNQPQHF. Filled out from reference TRBV7-2 and TRBJ1-5, the complete variable domain reads GAGVSQSPSNKVTEKGKDVELRCDPISGHTALYWYRQSLGQGLEFLIYFQGNSAPDKSGLPSDRFSAERTGGSVSTLTIQRTQQEDSAVYLCASSQTQGNQPQHFGDGTRLSIL.

This clone was observed a single time. CDR3 nucleotides: TGCGCCAGCAGCCAAGGAGTAGCGACTTCCTACGAGCAGTACTTC. It is translated as CASSQGVATSYEQYF. V gene TRBV4-1 combines with J gene TRBJ2-7; weak D call: TRBD2 (5 bases). The CDR3 sequence is 15 residues long. Germline assignment: CDR1 MGHRA and CDR2 YSYEKL. The V gene lost 1 base and the J gene lost 1 base, with 11 bases spanning the gap.

Of note for this clone: Other DNA variants within this sample encode the same CDR3. The gene calls are TRBV5-1 and TRBJ2-6; unclear D gene. Trimming stripped 0 bases from V and 7 bases from J, with 5 bases between. This CDR3 has 13 residues. Germline-derived CDR1 and CDR2 are SGHRS and YFSETQ. The CDR3 sequence: CASSLAGANVLTF. CDR3 nucleotides: TGCGCCAGCAGCTTGGCCGGAGCCAACGTCCTGACTTTC.

This clone was counted once. The V gene is TRBV4-3, the J gene TRBJ1-6, with unresolved D. The CDR3 is 17 amino acids. Trimming took off 0 bases at V and 5 bases at J, with 14 bases between the two ends. Germline values: CDR1 LGHNA, CDR2 YSLEER. The CDR3 nucleotides read TGCGCCAGCAGCCAAGAAAACGGGGTATGGGATAATTCACCCCTCCACTTT. Amino acids: CASSQENGVWDNSPLHF.

This rearrangement joins TRBV25-1 to TRBJ2-7, with a possible D match to TRBD2 (6 bases). Germline assignment: CDR1 MGHDK and CDR2 SYGVNS. Trimming took off 6 bases at V and 0 bases at J, with 15 bases between the two ends. The CDR3 spans 15 residues. The CDR3 DNA sequence: TGTGCCAGCAGCCGGGACTTCCTCAGCTCCTACGAGCAGTACTTC. This encodes CASSRDFLSSYEQYF.

This rearrangement joins TRBV4-2 to TRBJ1-6; tentatively, D is TRBD1 (5 bases). The CDR3 is 14 residues long. V dropped 2 bases and J dropped 9 bases, with 11 bases sitting between them. Germline V CDR1 and CDR2: LGHNA, YNFKEQ. Here the CDR3 reads CASSQRQYLSPLHF. The CDR3 nucleotides are TGTGCCAGCAGCCAAAGACAGTACCTTTCACCCCTCCACTTT.

This clone was found many times. This chain connects TRBV7-9 to TRBJ1-5; D is uncertain. The CDR3 sequence is 14 residues long. With 5 bases removed from V and 5 bases from J, the gap between germline ends came to 13 bases. CDR1 is SEHNR and CDR2 is FQNEAQ in the germline V gene (reference sequence). The DNA of the CDR3 is TGTGCCAGCAGCCCGAAAGATGGCCATCAGCCCCAGCATTTT. Residues: CASSPKDGHQPQHF.

The chain employs TRBV29-1 and TRBJ1-1; the match to TRBD1 covers 9 bases. This CDR3 comprises 12 residues. CDR1 is SQVTM and CDR2 is ANQGSEA in the germline V gene. V lost 7 bases and J lost 7; bases outside the gene matches: 7. CDR3 in DNA: TGCAGCGGCACAGGGGGCCGGGTTGAAGCTTTCTTT. As protein: CSGTGGRVEAFF.